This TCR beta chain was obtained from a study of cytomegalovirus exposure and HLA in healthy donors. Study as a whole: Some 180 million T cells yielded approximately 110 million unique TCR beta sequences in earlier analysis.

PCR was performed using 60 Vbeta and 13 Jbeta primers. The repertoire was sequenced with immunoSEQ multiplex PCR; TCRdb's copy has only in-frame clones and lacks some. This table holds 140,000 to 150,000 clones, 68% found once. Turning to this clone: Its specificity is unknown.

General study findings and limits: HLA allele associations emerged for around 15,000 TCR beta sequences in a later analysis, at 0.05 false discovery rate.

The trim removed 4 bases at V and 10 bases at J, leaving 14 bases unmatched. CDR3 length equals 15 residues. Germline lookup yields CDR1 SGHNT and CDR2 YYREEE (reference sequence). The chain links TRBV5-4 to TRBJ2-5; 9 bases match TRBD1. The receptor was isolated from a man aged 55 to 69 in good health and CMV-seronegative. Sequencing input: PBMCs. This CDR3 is CASSAPGQGVEGQYF. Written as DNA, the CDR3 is TGTGCCAGCAGCGCTCCGGGACAGGGAGTGGAGGGCCAGTACTTC.